In this sample, the clone carrying this T cell receptor (beta chain) turned up once. The junction departs from germline at one end; a sequencing error may be responsible. The template was RNA from unsorted bulk tissue. The normal lung tissue was taken more than 3 cm from the tumor edge. Three rounds of nested PCR, following a modified ARM-PCR protocol, produced the TCRbeta library. TCRdb redid the calling of the multiplex PCR reads with MiXCR, one entry per CDR3 protein. The data hold fewer than 100,000 distinct CDR3 sequences, with 80% to 90% observed a single time. The CDR3 has 13 residues. This entry belongs to a study of tumor and adjacent non-tumor tissue in lung cancer.

The sequencing input was distant non-tumor lung tissue. The TCR originated in a man between 60 and 75 years old with non-small cell lung cancer. The rearrangement links TRBV12-3 or TRBV12-4 to TRBJ1-3, with unresolved D. CDR3 bases: TGTACCAGCAGCCCCTCTCGTGGAAACACCATATATTTT. Amino acids: CTSSPSRGNTIYF.